The text below deals with one TCR beta chain. This sample was taken from a study of regulatory T cells in long-lasting Graves disease. The CDR3 runs to 15 residues. Losses at the gene ends were 7 bases for V and 7 bases for J; bases not matched to a gene: 10. iRepertoire HTBI primers and Arm-PCR of CDR3 regions built TCR beta libraries. One entry per CDR3 protein results from TCRdb running MiXCR on the multiplex PCR reads. The sample records under 450,000 distinct CDR3 sequences, 15% to 20% being singletons. Stated time point: newly diagnosed GD, antithyroid drugs for less than 3 months. Construction of the TCR library relied on RNA isolated from PBMCs. Separately, the same data were catalogued under a study of T cells in Graves' hyperthyroidism and ophthalmopathy. Per that paper: Clinical symptoms, serum thyroxine, TRAb, thyroid ultrasound and orbital computed tomography established diagnosis. Clonotypes that were expanded in thyroid above 0.001 mostly appeared in blood too.

The chain employs TRBV12-3 or TRBV12-4 and TRBJ2-1; 10 positions match TRBD2. The sequence was obtained from a woman in her late teens or twenties with Graves disease. This specimen was peripheral blood mononuclear cells (PBMCs), taken at new diagnosis, from a patient treated with antithyroid drugs. The CDR3 spells CASTPGTSDMNEQFF. The CDR3 DNA is TGTGCCAGCACACCCGGGACTAGCGATATGAATGAGCAGTTCTTC.